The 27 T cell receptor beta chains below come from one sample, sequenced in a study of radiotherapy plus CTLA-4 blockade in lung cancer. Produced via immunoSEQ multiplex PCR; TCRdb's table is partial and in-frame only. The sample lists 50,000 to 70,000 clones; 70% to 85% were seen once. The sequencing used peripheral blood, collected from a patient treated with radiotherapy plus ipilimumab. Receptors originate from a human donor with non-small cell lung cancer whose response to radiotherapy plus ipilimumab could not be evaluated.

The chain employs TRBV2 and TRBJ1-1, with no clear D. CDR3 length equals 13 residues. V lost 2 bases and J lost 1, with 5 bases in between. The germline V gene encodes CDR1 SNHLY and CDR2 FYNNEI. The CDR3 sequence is CASSENKNTEAFF. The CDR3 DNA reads TGTGCCAGCAGTGAAAATAAGAACACTGAAGCTTTCTTT.

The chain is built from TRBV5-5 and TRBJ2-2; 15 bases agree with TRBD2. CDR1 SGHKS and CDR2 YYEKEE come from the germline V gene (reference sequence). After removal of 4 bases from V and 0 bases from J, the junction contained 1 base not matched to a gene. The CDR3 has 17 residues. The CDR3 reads CASSRTSGGANTGELFF. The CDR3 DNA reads TGTGCCAGCAGCCGGACTAGCGGGGGGGCGAACACCGGGGAGCTGTTTTTT.

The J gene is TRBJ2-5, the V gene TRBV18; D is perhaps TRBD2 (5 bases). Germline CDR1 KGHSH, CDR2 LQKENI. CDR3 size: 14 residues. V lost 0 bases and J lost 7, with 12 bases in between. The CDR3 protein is CASSPPVSGGTQYF. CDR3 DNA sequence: TGTGCCAGCTCACCACCGGTTTCCGGAGGGACCCAGTACTTC.

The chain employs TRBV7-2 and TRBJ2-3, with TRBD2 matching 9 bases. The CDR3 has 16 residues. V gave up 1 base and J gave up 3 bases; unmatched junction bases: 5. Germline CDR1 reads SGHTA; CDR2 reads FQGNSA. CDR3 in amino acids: CASSLVAGAWTDTQYF. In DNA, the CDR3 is TGTGCCAGCAGCTTAGTAGCGGGAGCCTGGACAGATACGCAGTATTTT.

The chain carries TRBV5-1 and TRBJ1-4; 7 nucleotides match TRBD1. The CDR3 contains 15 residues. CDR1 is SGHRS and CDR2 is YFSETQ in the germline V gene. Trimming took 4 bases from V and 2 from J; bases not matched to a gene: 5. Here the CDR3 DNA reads TGCGCCAGCAGCCCCCAGGGGGGTACTAATGAAAAACTGTTTTTT. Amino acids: CASSPQGGTNEKLFF.

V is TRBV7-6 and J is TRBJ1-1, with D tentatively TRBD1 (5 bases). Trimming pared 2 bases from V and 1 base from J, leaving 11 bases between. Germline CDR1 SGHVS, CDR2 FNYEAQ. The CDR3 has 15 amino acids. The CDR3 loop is CASSLSLGQNTEAFF. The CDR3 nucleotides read TGTGCCAGCAGCTTATCCCTCGGACAGAACACTGAAGCTTTCTTT.

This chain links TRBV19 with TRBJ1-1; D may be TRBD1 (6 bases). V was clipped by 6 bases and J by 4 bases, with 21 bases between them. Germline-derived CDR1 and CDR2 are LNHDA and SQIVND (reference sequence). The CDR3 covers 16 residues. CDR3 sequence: CASRDLTSGVSTEAFF. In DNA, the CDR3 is TGTGCCAGTAGGGACCTAACCTCAGGGGTGAGCACTGAAGCTTTCTTT. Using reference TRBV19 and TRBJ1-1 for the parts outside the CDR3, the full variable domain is DGGITQSPKYLFRKEGQNVTLSCEQNLNHDAMYWYRQDPGQGLRLIYYSQIVNDFQKGDIAEGYSVSREKKESFPLTVTSAQKNPTAFYLCASRDLTSGVSTEAFFGQGTRLTVV.

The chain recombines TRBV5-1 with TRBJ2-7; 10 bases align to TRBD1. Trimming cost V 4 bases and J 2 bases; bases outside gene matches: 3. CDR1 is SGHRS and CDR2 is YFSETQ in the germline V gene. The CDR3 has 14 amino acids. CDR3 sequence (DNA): TGCGCCAGCAGCACCGGACAGGGGGCCTACGAGCAGTACTTC. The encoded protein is CASSTGQGAYEQYF.

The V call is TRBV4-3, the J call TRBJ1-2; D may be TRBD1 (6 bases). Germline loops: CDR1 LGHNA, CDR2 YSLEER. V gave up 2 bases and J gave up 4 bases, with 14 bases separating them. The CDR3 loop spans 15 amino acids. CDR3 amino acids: CASSQMTGIIYGYTF. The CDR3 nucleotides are TGCGCCAGCAGCCAAATGACAGGTATTATCTATGGCTACACCTTC.

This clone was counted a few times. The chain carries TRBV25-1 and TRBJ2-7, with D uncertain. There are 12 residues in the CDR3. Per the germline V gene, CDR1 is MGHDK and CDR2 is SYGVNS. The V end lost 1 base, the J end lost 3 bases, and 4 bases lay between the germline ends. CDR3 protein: CASSESHYEQYF. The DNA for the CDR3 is TGTGCCAGCAGTGAATCCCACTACGAGCAGTACTTC.

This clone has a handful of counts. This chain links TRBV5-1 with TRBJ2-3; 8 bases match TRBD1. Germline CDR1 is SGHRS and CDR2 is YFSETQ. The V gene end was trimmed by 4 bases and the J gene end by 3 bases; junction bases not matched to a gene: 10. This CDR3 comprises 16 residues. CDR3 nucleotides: TGCGCCAGCAGCCGCGGACAGGGAGGTATTACAGATACGCAGTATTTT. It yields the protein CASSRGQGGITDTQYF.

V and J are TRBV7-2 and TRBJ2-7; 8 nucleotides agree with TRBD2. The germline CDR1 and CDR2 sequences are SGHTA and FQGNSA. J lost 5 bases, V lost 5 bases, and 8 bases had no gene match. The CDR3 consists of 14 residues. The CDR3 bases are TGTGCCAGCAGCCCTTCGACTAGCGTACACGAGCAGTACTTC. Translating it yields CASSPSTSVHEQYF.

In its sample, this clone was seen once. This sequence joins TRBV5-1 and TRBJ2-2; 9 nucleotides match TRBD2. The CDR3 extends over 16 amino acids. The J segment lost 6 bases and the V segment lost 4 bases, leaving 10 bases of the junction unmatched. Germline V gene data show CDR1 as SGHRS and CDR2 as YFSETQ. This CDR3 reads CASSTSTSGKSGELFF. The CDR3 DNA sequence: TGCGCCAGCAGCACCTCGACTAGCGGTAAATCCGGGGAGCTGTTTTTT.

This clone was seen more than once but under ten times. CDR3 residues: CASSDRTGQGNSPLHF. The CDR3 DNA sequence: TGTGCCAGCAGTGACAGGACGGGACAGGGGAATTCACCCCTCCACTTT. The rearrangement uses TRBV6-4 and TRBJ1-6, with 10 bases identical to TRBD1. CDR1 and CDR2 (germline): MRHNA, SNTAGT. V trimming: 2 bases; J trimming: 7 bases; junction bases outside the gene matches: 5. There are 16 residues in the CDR3.

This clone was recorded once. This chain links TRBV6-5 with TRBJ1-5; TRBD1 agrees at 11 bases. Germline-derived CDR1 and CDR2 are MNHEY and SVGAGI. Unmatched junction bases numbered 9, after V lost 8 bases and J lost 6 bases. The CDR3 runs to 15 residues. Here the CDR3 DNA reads TGTGCCAGCGGACCCTGGACAGGGGGCGGTCAGCCCCAGCATTTT. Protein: CASGPWTGGGQPQHF.

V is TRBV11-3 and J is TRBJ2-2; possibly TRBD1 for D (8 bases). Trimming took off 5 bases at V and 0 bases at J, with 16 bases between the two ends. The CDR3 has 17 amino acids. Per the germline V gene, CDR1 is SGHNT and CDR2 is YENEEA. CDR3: CASSPTGDYTNTGELFF. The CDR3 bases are TGTGCCAGCAGCCCGACAGGGGACTATACGAACACCGGGGAGCTGTTTTTT.

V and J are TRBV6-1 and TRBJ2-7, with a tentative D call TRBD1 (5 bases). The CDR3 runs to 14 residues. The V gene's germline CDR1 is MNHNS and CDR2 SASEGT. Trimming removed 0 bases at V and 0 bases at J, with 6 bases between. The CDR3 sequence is CASSEADNSYEQYF. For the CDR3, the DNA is TGTGCCAGCAGTGAAGCGGACAACTCCTACGAGCAGTACTTC.

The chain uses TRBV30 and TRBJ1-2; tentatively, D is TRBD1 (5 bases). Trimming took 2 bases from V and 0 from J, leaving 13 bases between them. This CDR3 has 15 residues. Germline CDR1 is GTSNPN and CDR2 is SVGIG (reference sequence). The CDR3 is CAWSLGARANYGYTF. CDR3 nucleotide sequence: TGTGCCTGGAGTTTAGGGGCGCGTGCTAACTATGGCTACACCTTC.

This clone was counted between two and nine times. In DNA, the CDR3 is TGCGCCAGCAGCGGAACTAGCGGGGGGGAGACCCAGTACTTC. Protein: CASSGTSGGETQYF. The V gene is TRBV5-1, the J gene TRBJ2-5; the match to TRBD2 covers 12 bases. J gave up 5 bases and V 4 bases, and 3 bases lay outside the gene matches. The length of the CDR3 is 14 residues. CDR1 is SGHRS and CDR2 is YFSETQ in the germline V gene.

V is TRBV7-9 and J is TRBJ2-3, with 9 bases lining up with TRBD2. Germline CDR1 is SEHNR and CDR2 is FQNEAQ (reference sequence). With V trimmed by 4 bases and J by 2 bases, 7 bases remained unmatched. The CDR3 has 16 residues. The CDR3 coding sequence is TGTGCCAGCAGCTACTGGGCGGGAGGGTACACAGATACGCAGTATTTT. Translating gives CASSYWAGGYTDTQYF.

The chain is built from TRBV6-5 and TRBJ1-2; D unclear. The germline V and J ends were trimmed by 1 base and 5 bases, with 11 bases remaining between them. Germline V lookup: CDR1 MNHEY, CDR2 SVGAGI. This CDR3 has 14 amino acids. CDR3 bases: TGTGCCAGCAGTTACTTAGGAGCGCGATATGGCTACACCTTC. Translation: CASSYLGARYGYTF.

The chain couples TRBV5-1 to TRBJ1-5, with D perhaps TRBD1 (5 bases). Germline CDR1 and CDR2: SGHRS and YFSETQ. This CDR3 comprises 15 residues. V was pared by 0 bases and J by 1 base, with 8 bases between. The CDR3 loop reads CASSLVGGSNQPQHF. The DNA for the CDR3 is TGCGCCAGCAGCTTGGTGGGGGGGAGCAATCAGCCCCAGCATTTT.

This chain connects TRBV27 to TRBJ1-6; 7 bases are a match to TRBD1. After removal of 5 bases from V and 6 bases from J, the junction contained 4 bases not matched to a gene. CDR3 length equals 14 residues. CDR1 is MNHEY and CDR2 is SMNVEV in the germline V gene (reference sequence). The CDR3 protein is CASSPRGFNSPLHF. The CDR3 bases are TGTGCCAGCAGTCCCAGGGGGTTTAATTCACCCCTCCACTTT.

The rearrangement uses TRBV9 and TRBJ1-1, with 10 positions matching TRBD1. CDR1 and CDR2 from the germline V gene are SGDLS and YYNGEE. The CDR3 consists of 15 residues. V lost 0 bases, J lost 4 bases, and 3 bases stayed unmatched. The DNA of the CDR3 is TGTGCCAGCAGCGTAGCTGGGACAGGGGCCACTGAAGCTTTCTTT. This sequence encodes CASSVAGTGATEAFF.

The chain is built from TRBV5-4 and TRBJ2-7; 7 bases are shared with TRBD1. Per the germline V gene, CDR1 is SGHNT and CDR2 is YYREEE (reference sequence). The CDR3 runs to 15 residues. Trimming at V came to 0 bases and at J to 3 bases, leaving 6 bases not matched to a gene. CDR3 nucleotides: TGTGCCAGCAGCTTGGCCAACAGGGGATACTACGAGCAGTACTTC. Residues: CASSLANRGYYEQYF.

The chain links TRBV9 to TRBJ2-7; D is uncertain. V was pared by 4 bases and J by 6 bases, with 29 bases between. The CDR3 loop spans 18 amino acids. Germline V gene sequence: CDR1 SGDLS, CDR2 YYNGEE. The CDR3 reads CASSPYGDRVSGLAEQYF. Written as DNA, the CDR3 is TGTGCCAGCAGCCCCTATGGCGACCGGGTTTCCGGGTTGGCCGAGCAGTACTTC.

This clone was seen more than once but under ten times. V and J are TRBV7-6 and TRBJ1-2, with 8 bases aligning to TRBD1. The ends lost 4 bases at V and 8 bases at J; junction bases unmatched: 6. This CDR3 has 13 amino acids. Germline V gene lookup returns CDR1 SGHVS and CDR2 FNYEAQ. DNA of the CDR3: TGTGCCAGCAGCTCCCAGGGGGCCGGGGGCTACACCTTC. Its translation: CASSSQGAGGYTF.